Listed below are T cell receptor beta chains from one sample, sequenced in a study of blood T cell repertoires in COVID-19. Using immunoSEQ multiplex PCR, the repertoire was profiled, and TCRdb retains in-frame clones only, with some absent. The table records around 140,000 clones, 65% to 90% of them present only once. Sequencing input: peripheral blood. The origin of the receptors is a human donor in a cohort sampled during active COVID-19. The CDR3 runs from the conserved cysteine through the conserved F or W.

v_gene,len,j_gene,CDR3aa
TRBV7-9,14,TRBJ1-6,CASSPGTSNSPLHF
TRBV25-1,13,TRBJ2-2,CASSDRNTGELFF
TRBV7-9,15,TRBJ1-6,CASSLGVGQNSPLHF
TRBV5-1,14,TRBJ2-7,CASSRGQGADEQYF
TRBV5-6,14,TRBJ2-1,CASSLGGSDNEQFF
TRBV18,17,TRBJ2-7,CASSPTSARGGAYEQYF
TRBV2,14,TRBJ2-7,CASSMGLAGYEQYF
TRBV18,14,TRBJ1-1,CASSPSRQNTEAFF
TRBV28,16,TRBJ2-3,CASRSQGRISTDTQYF
TRBV19,16,TRBJ1-1,CASRPVGLSRDTEAFF
TRBV7-2,14,TRBJ2-5,CASSLAFLRETQYF
TRBV7-6,17,TRBJ2-5,CASSFPSTGDVQETQYF
TRBV5-1,12,TRBJ2-5,CASSAEDETQYF
TRBV5-1,14,TRBJ1-4,CASSLTATNEKLFF
TRBV6-5,15,TRBJ1-2,CASSYNSLKNYGYTF
TRBV7-2,13,TRBJ2-2,CASSSTSTGELFF
TRBV7-2,18,TRBJ1-6,CASSSTEPGQGSPAPLHF
TRBV10-3,11,TRBJ2-7,CAISGGYEQYF
TRBV25-1,15,TRBJ2-5,CASSEPTSGQETQYF
TRBV6-6,16,TRBJ2-7,CASSYSMRGSSYEQYF
TRBV7-2,17,TRBJ2-7,CASSLVAGTGSSYEQYF
TRBV6-5,13,TRBJ1-5,CASRGDRVSPQHF
TRBV4-1,19,TRBJ1-2,CASSQDTLGGGAVGYGYTF
TRBV5-1,15,TRBJ2-7,CASSLWQGARNEQYF
TRBV5-8,16,TRBJ2-3,CASSLGFGGQVDTQYF
TRBV7-8,16,TRBJ2-7,CASSLGLAGSSYEQYF
TRBV9,15,TRBJ2-3,CASSDHAGDLLTQYF
TRBV5-1,14,TRBJ1-4,CASSFGTGSEKLFF
TRBV7-9,15,TRBJ1-4,CASSFAVQGAEKLFF
TRBV5-5,15,TRBJ1-6,CASSFSQRLNSPLHF
TRBV7-6,16,TRBJ2-7,CASSPAAGENPYEQYF
TRBV6-2/TRBV6-3,18,TRBJ2-6,CASSSRGVSSSGANVLTF
TRBV6-5,14,TRBJ2-7,CASTPGGANYEQYF
TRBV18,13,TRBJ2-7,CASSPGRGYEQYF
TRBV6-6,14,TRBJ1-2,CASRPSGTGYGYTF
TRBV6-5,16,TRBJ2-7,CASSYSARGTNGEQYF
TRBV12-3/TRBV12-4,13,TRBJ1-5,CASSFNSNQPQHF